A single sample is the source of the 29 T cell receptor beta chains below, sequenced in a study of regulatory T cells in long-lasting Graves disease. Time point meaning: newly diagnosed GD, antithyroid drugs for less than 3 months. There was RNA extracted from PBMCs, and the TCR library was made from it. CDR3-region Arm-PCR and iRepertoire HTBI primers produced the TCR beta libraries. One entry per CDR3 protein results from TCRdb running MiXCR on the multiplex PCR reads. This table has approximately 400,000 distinct CDR3 sequences, 12% appearing once. In addition, the sample was reused for a study of T cells in Graves' hyperthyroidism and ophthalmopathy.

The input for sequencing was peripheral blood mononuclear cells (PBMCs), taken at new diagnosis, from a patient treated with antithyroid drugs. These receptors were taken from a woman younger than 30 with Graves disease.

This clonotype was seen repeatedly, ten times or more. The V gene is TRBV7-9, the J gene TRBJ1-2; maybe TRBD1 (5 bases). This CDR3 has 15 residues. Germline assignment: CDR1 SEHNR and CDR2 FQNEAQ (reference sequence). With 1 base removed from V and 8 bases from J, the gap between germline ends came to 17 bases. The CDR3 coding sequence is TGTGCCAGCAGCTTAGAGGGACCCCGAGGAGGAGGCTACACCTTC. Translation gives CASSLEGPRGGGYTF.

On this clonotype itself: Given a much more abundant clone one base away, this may be a read error. No conserved phenylalanine or tryptophan is present at the end of the CDR3, so a read error is the likely explanation. The J gene is TRBJ2-7, the V gene TRBV29-1; possibly TRBD1 for D (6 bases). Germline V gene data show CDR1 as SQVTM and CDR2 as ANQGSEA. V lost 7 bases to trimming and J lost 5 bases, with 12 bases between them. This CDR3 spans 11 amino acids. The CDR3 bases are TGCAGCGCACAGGGAAGCCACGAGCAGTACTCC. Its translation: CSAQGSHEQYS.

This clonotype showed up just a few times. The V call is TRBV10-3, the J call TRBJ1-1; no clear D gene. V was clipped by 4 bases and J by 5 bases, with 8 bases between them. In germline, CDR1 is ENHRY, CDR2 SYGVKD. This CDR3 has 12 amino acids. CDR3 protein: CAISVGITEAFF. DNA for the CDR3: TGTGCCATCAGTGTGGGGATAACTGAAGCTTTCTTT.

Concerning this clonotype: A much larger clone differs from this one at a single base, so this may be a read error. The conserved phenylalanine or tryptophan is not found at the CDR3 terminus, so this likely reflects a read error. The chain couples TRBV2 to TRBJ1-5, with 7 bases fitting TRBD1. Germline values: CDR1 SNHLY, CDR2 FYNNEI. This CDR3 contains 17 residues. The V gene end was trimmed by 1 base and the J gene end by 7 bases; junction bases not matched to a gene: 13. In DNA form, the CDR3 reads TGTGCCAGCAGTGAAGGCCCGGACAGGTCTGGCGACCAGCCCCAGCATCTT. Its translation: CASSEGPDRSGDQPQHL.

This clonotype occurred many times. The junction and the germline gene differ at one end; a read error may be behind it. The CDR3 bases are TGCGCCAGCAGCTTACAGTTCCCTAGCACAGATACGCAGTATTTT. Its translation: CASSLQFPSTDTQYF. The V gene is TRBV11-2, the J gene TRBJ2-3; D call uncertain. This CDR3 is built from 15 residues. CDR1 and CDR2 from the germline V gene are SGHAT and FQNNGV. Filled out from reference TRBV11-2 and TRBJ2-3, the complete variable domain reads EAGVAQSPRYKIIEKRQSVAFWCNPISGHATLYWYQQILGQGPKLLIQFQNNGVVDDSQLPKDRFSAERLKGVDSTLKIQPAKLEDSAVYLCASSLQFPSTDTQYFGPGTRLTVL.

This clonotype has at least ten counts. V usage is TRBV12-3 or TRBV12-4 and J usage is TRBJ1-5, with 7 nucleotides matching TRBD1. The CDR3 covers 14 residues. J was trimmed by 4 bases and V by 6 bases; bases with no gene match: 6. The DNA for the CDR3 is TGTGCCAGCAGCATGACAGGGCGTAATCAGCCCCAGCATTTT. It translates to CASSMTGRNQPQHF.

This clonotype was found many times. The genes are TRBV11-1 and TRBJ1-2; 9 bases match TRBD1. Germline CDR1 reads SGHAT; CDR2 reads FQDESV (reference sequence). J gave up 8 bases and V 4 bases, and 8 bases lay outside the gene matches. CDR3 length: 14 residues. CDR3 region: CASSSFGDREGYTF. The CDR3 DNA reads TGTGCCAGCAGCTCCTTTGGGGACAGGGAAGGCTACACCTTC.

This clonotype was seen ten or more times. The V call is TRBV12-3 or TRBV12-4, the J call TRBJ2-4; D may be TRBD1 or TRBD2 (5 bases each). Deletions cut 6 bases from V and 0 bases from J, with 33 bases between. The CDR3 contains 22 residues. Written as DNA, the CDR3 is TGTGCCAGCAGCAAAACCCCTGGGACCGCTACCCTGCCTGCCGGAGCCAAAAACATTCAGTACTTC. Translating gives CASSKTPGTATLPAGAKNIQYF.

At least ten counts were recorded for this clonotype. The chain couples TRBV9 to TRBJ2-1; the D is unclear. Trimming removed 10 bases from V and 2 bases from J, with 19 bases in between. The CDR3 is 15 amino acids. The germline V gene has CDR1 SGDLS and CDR2 YYNGEE. CDR3 sequence reads: CAAFPRFPTYNEQFF. The DNA of the CDR3 is TGTGCCGCCTTTCCAAGGTTTCCCACCTACAATGAGCAGTTCTTC.

The V gene is TRBV4-2, the J gene TRBJ2-5; TRBD2 matches at 8 bases. The ends lost 1 base at V and 2 bases at J; junction bases unmatched: 6. CDR1 LGHNA and CDR2 YNFKEQ come from the germline V gene. CDR3 length equals 16 residues. The CDR3 sequence: CASSQVVRGGQETQYF. DNA of the CDR3: TGTGCCAGCAGCCAAGTGGTACGCGGGGGGCAAGAGACCCAGTACTTC.

This clonotype appeared many times. V gene TRBV5-1 combines with J gene TRBJ2-5; the D is unclear. The CDR3 loop spans 13 amino acids. The V gene's germline CDR1 is SGHRS and CDR2 YFSETQ. V lost 5 bases to trimming and J lost 5 bases, with 13 bases between them. The DNA of the CDR3 is TGCGCCAGCAGTTTACAGCTGGGGGAGACCCAGTACTTC. Protein product: CASSLQLGETQYF.

This clonotype was counted at least ten times. The rearrangement uses TRBV27 and TRBJ1-1; the match to TRBD1 covers 8 bases. CDR1 is MNHEY, CDR2 SMNVEV, per germline (reference sequence). Trimming at V came to 6 bases and at J to 2 bases, leaving 8 bases not matched to a gene. This CDR3 region has 15 residues. CDR3 DNA sequence: TGTGCCAGCAGCCCTCTACAGGGGGATAACACTGAAGCTTTCTTT. This codes for CASSPLQGDNTEAFF.

Comment on this clonotype: A much larger clone lies one base from this, so it may be a read error. The chain has TRBV20-1 and TRBJ2-1; a possible D gene is TRBD1 (5 bases). The germline V gene has CDR1 DFQATT and CDR2 SNEGSKA (reference sequence). The CDR3 sequence is 16 residues long. Trimming took off 4 bases at V and 0 bases at J, with 16 bases between the two ends. CDR3 sequence (DNA): TGCAGTGCTAACCACCCACAGGAAAGCTCCTACAATGAGCAGTTCTTC. It yields the protein CSANHPQESSYNEQFF.

The chain joins TRBV5-4 to TRBJ2-7; D may be TRBD2 (6 bases). The CDR3 consists of 18 residues. Germline V gene data show CDR1 as SGHNT and CDR2 as YYREEE (reference sequence). The V end lost 2 bases, the J end lost 7 bases, and 28 bases lay between the germline ends. The CDR3 loop is CASSFRPGVGERTEEQYV. CDR3 nucleotide sequence: TGTGCCAGCAGCTTCCGCCCGGGGGTAGGAGAGAGGACTGAAGAGCAGTACGTC.

This clonotype has ten or more counts. The rearrangement links TRBV7-9 to TRBJ1-1, with a weak D call TRBD1 (6 bases). Trimming took off 5 bases at V and 1 base at J, with 14 bases between the two ends. CDR1 is SEHNR and CDR2 is FQNEAQ in the germline V gene (reference sequence). This CDR3 spans 15 amino acids. This CDR3 is CASSKMDRPNTEAFF. The CDR3 DNA is TGTGCCAGCAGCAAGATGGACAGACCGAACACTGAAGCTTTCTTT.

This clonotype was found many times. The rearrangement uses TRBV18 and TRBJ2-7, with 7 bases that match TRBD1. This CDR3 comprises 16 residues. CDR1 and CDR2 from the germline V gene are KGHSH and LQKENI. J was trimmed by 3 bases and V by 5 bases; bases with no gene match: 13. The CDR3: CASSSFQGERGYEQYF. Written as DNA, the CDR3 is TGTGCCAGCTCATCCTTCCAGGGGGAAAGGGGCTACGAGCAGTACTTC.

This clonotype was seen many times. The CDR3 sequence: CASSTGLGKTQYF. The CDR3 nucleotides read TGTGCCAGCAGTACGGGACTTGGAAAGACCCAGTACTTC. The genes are TRBV28 and TRBJ2-5; possible D gene TRBD2, 6 bases. The CDR3 length is 13 residues. Germline loops: CDR1 MDHEN, CDR2 SYDVKM. V lost 5 bases to trimming and J lost 6 bases, with 13 bases between them.

There are many counts of this clonotype. The chain uses TRBV18 and TRBJ1-2; D perhaps matches TRBD1 (5 bases). Trimming shortened V by 1 base and J by 5 bases, and 14 bases separated the two germline ends. The CDR3 has 15 amino acids. The germline gives CDR1 KGHSH, CDR2 LQKENI. CDR3 amino acids: CASSPQGSGQYGYTF. The CDR3 region has the DNA TGTGCCAGCTCACCACAGGGATCGGGGCAATATGGCTACACCTTC.

On this clonotype: With a much larger clone just one base away, this may be a read error. The V call is TRBV7-9, the J call TRBJ2-1, with D tentatively TRBD2 (6 bases). V lost 8 bases to trimming and J lost 3 bases, with 14 bases between them. The CDR3 is 14 amino acids. Per germline, CDR1 SEHNR and CDR2 FQNEAQ (reference sequence). The DNA of the CDR3 is TGTGCCAGCCTAGCGAGAGAGATCTACAATGAGCAGTTCTTC. Translating gives CASLAREIYNEQFF.

This clonotype has ten or more counts. The chain links TRBV19 to TRBJ2-2; TRBD2 matches at 8 bases. J lost 6 bases, V lost 9 bases, and 3 bases had no gene match. The CDR3 is 12 residues long. Germline loops: CDR1 LNHDA, CDR2 SQIVND (reference sequence). CDR3: CASRLASGELFF. The CDR3, as DNA: TGTGCCAGCCGACTAGCGTCCGGGGAGCTGTTTTTT.

This clonotype was found many times. The germline gene is not matched at one end of the junction; a read error may be the cause. The chain couples TRBV19 to TRBJ1-1; D may be TRBD1 (5 bases). Germline V lookup: CDR1 LNHDA, CDR2 SQIVND (reference sequence). CDR3 length: 12 residues. In nucleotides, the CDR3 is TGTACCAGTAGGGACCTAAACACTGAAGCTTTCTTT. The encoded protein is CTSRDLNTEAFF.

This clonotype was seen at least ten times. The chain links TRBV12-3 or TRBV12-4 to TRBJ1-1; D gene ambiguous. The CDR3 contains 13 residues. V lost 1 base, J lost 4 bases, and 7 bases lay in between. Here the CDR3 DNA reads TGTGCCAGCAGTTTAGAGTTAGGCACTGAAGCTTTCTTT. It encodes CASSLELGTEAFF.

This clonotype has ten or more counts. This chain connects TRBV11-2 to TRBJ2-1, with 8 bases matching TRBD2. CDR1 and CDR2 from the germline V gene are SGHAT and FQNNGV. The CDR3 spans 15 residues. V trimming: 5 bases; J trimming: 7 bases; junction bases outside the gene matches: 10. The CDR3 region has the DNA TGTGCCAGCAGCCCTGGACTAGCTCTCCGGAATGAGCAGTTCTTC. Translation: CASSPGLALRNEQFF.

This clonotype was recorded at least ten times. The chain is built from TRBV6-2 or TRBV6-3 and TRBJ2-1; D might be TRBD1 or TRBD2, each matching 6 bases. Trimming stripped 0 bases from V and 4 bases from J, with 16 bases between. Germline-derived CDR1 and CDR2 are MNHEY and SVGEGT. This CDR3 has 17 amino acids. The CDR3 here is CASSYSEGGSRYNEQFF. The CDR3 bases are TGTGCCAGCAGTTACTCAGAGGGGGGCAGCAGGTACAATGAGCAGTTCTTC.

This clonotype was seen ten or more times. The chain employs TRBV9 and TRBJ1-4; no definite D call. The germline gives CDR1 SGDLS, CDR2 YYNGEE. This CDR3 has 15 amino acids. V dropped 4 bases and J dropped 7 bases, with 17 bases sitting between them. In DNA, the CDR3 is TGTGCCAGCAGCACAACAAGCTCGGGTCGTGAAAAACTGTTTTTT. Translated, it gives CASSTTSSGREKLFF.

This clonotype was detected ten times or more. The chain joins TRBV2 to TRBJ1-4, with unresolved D. The V end lost 10 bases, the J end lost 7 bases, and 19 bases lay between the germline ends. This CDR3 is 14 amino acids long. In germline, CDR1 is SNHLY, CDR2 FYNNEI. Here the CDR3 reads CATGRERSGEKLFF. The CDR3 DNA sequence: TGTGCCACCGGCCGGGAACGATCGGGTGAAAAACTGTTTTTT.

This clonotype came up a few times. The gene calls are TRBV7-6 and TRBJ1-1; D is unresolved. Germline assignment: CDR1 SGHVS and CDR2 FNYEAQ. The V end lost 5 bases, the J end lost 0 bases, and 13 bases lay between the germline ends. The CDR3 has 15 amino acids. This chain's CDR3 is CASSPRLGMNTEAFF. CDR3 bases: TGTGCCAGCAGCCCCCGTCTGGGCATGAACACTGAAGCTTTCTTT.

The chain has TRBV6-2 or TRBV6-3 and TRBJ2-1; D is possibly TRBD2 (5 bases). Per germline, CDR1 MNHEY and CDR2 SVGEGT. This CDR3 is 17 amino acids long. Between the trimmed V and J ends, which lost 6 bases and 0 bases, there was a span of 18 bases. DNA for the CDR3: TGTGCCAGCAGCCAATTCGTAGCGCTGAGCTCCTACAATGAGCAGTTCTTC. This sequence encodes CASSQFVALSSYNEQFF.

This chain connects TRBV10-3 to TRBJ1-1; a weak D match, TRBD1 (5 bases). Germline CDR1 reads ENHRY; CDR2 reads SYGVKD. V gave up 10 bases and J gave up 1 base, with 16 bases separating them. The CDR3 consists of 14 residues. The CDR3, as DNA: TGTGCCACCGCCCTAGGACAAACGAACACTGAAGCTTTCTTT. This encodes CATALGQTNTEAFF.